A selection of T cell receptor beta chains follows, all from one sample in a study of T and B cells in COVID-19 patients. TCRdb itself ran the multiplex PCR reads through MiXCR, one entry per CDR3 protein. The table has approximately 4,000 distinct CDR3 sequences, around 20% seen once. Sequencing was done on a sample of blood. These receptors were taken from a human donor with active COVID-19. Each CDR3 is given with its conserved first and last residue. A D gene is named only where the DNA matches it firmly. Size is stated for part of the rows, as once, few or many counts, or as a class when the clone is expanded.

CDR3aa	CDR3nt	abundance	j_gene	v_gene	d_gene
CASSLEVGRTEAFF	TGTGCCAGCAGCTTAGAGGTAGGGCGAACTGAAGCTTTCTTT	NA	TRBJ1-1	TRBV7-9	NA
CASSLAGGYNEQFF	TGTGCCAGCAGTCTAGCGGGAGGGTATAATGAGCAGTTCTTC	NA	TRBJ2-1	TRBV6-1	TRBD2
CSPGQGAEKLFF	TGCAGCCCGGGACAGGGGGCCGAAAAACTGTTTTTT	NA	TRBJ1-4	TRBV29-1	TRBD1
CASTPSTDTQYF	TGTGCCAGCACACCTAGCACAGATACGCAGTATTTT	medium-sized	TRBJ2-3	TRBV11-2	NA
CASSRPGNEQFF	TGCGCCAGCAGCCGACCTGGAAATGAGCAGTTCTTC	medium-sized	TRBJ2-1	TRBV5-1	NA
CATSGTSIGTDTQYF	TGTGCCACCAGTGGTACTAGCATAGGTACAGATACGCAGTATTTT	many	TRBJ2-3	TRBV24-1	NA
CASSYPPPGENIQYF	TGTGCCAGCAGTTACCCGCCCCCTGGGGAGAACATTCAGTACTTC	NA	TRBJ2-4	TRBV6-2/TRBV6-3	NA
CASSLASSGRRGTGELFF	TGTGCCAGCAGCTTGGCGAGTAGCGGAAGGCGAGGCACCGGGGAGCTGTTTTTT	medium-sized	TRBJ2-2	TRBV5-4	NA
CASSLDGATGNTIYF	TGCGCCAGCAGCTTGGACGGGGCGACTGGAAACACCATATATTTT	NA	TRBJ1-3	TRBV5-1	NA
CASSFQRGPLAKNIQYF	TGTGCCAGCAGTTTCCAAAGAGGACCTTTAGCCAAAAACATTCAGTACTTC	medium-sized	TRBJ2-4	TRBV27	NA
CASSSGGRMQETQYF	TGTGCCAGCAGCTCTGGAGGGAGAATGCAAGAGACCCAGTACTTC	medium-sized	TRBJ2-5	TRBV5-4	NA
CASSQDGAGGLVNEQFF	TGCGCCAGCAGCCAAGACGGAGCGGGAGGGCTGGTAAATGAGCAGTTCTTC	NA	TRBJ2-1	TRBV4-3	TRBD2
CASSQSSGRAMTDTQYF	TGTGCCAGCAGCCAGAGTAGCGGGAGGGCCATGACAGATACGCAGTATTTT	few	TRBJ2-3	TRBV4-2	TRBD2
CASSMSFLVVGHEQFF	TGTGCCAGTAGTATGTCATTCTTGGTAGTGGGTCATGAGCAGTTCTTC	large	TRBJ2-1	TRBV19	NA
CASSTLGGRRVDGYTF	TGTGCCAGTAGTACCTTGGGGGGACGAAGGGTGGATGGCTACACCTTC	medium-sized	TRBJ1-2	TRBV19	NA
CSVEIGQGTYEQYF	TGCAGCGTTGAAATAGGGCAGGGTACCTACGAGCAGTACTTC	once	TRBJ2-7	TRBV29-1	NA
CASSVGVGQGERQYF	TGTGCCAGCAGCGTGGGGGTGGGACAGGGGGAAAGGCAGTACTTC	NA	TRBJ2-7	TRBV9	TRBD1
CASSTNREAPLHF	TGTGCCAGCAGTACCAACAGGGAGGCACCCCTCCACTTT	medium-sized	TRBJ1-6	TRBV27	NA
CASKWTSGNEQYF	TGTGCCAGTAAATGGACTAGCGGGAACGAGCAGTACTTC	NA	TRBJ2-7	TRBV19	TRBD2
CASSLGGVNSPLHF	TGTGCCAGCAGTTTAGGGGGGGTCAATTCACCCCTCCACTTT	NA	TRBJ1-6	TRBV28	NA
CASSRPRREVVEQYF	TGTGCCAGCAGCCGCCCCCGGCGGGAGGTAGTCGAGCAGTACTTC	few	TRBJ2-7	TRBV14	TRBD2
CASSPMRGGNTEAFF	TGTGCCAGCTCACCGATGAGAGGAGGGAACACTGAAGCTTTCTTT	medium-sized	TRBJ1-1	TRBV18	NA
CASSPRRDRGAYEQYF	TGTGCCAGTAGCCCCCGACGGGACAGGGGTGCCTACGAGCAGTACTTC	NA	TRBJ2-7	TRBV19	TRBD1
CASSFVAVRSPLHF	TGTGCCAGCAGTTTTGTGGCAGTAAGATCACCCCTCCACTTT	medium-sized	TRBJ1-6	TRBV27	NA
CASSVGGKADTQYF	TGTGCCAGCAGCGTCGGGGGGAAGGCAGATACGCAGTATTTT	NA	TRBJ2-3	TRBV7-2	TRBD2
CASRARGSGNTIYF	TGTGCCAGCAGGGCCCGAGGGTCTGGAAACACCATATATTTT	NA	TRBJ1-3	TRBV28	NA
CASSLAGRGNEQFF	TGTGCCAGCAGCCTCGCGGGGAGAGGAAATGAGCAGTTCTTC	NA	TRBJ2-1	TRBV9	NA
CAISGSGLGSYEQYF	TGTGCCATCAGTGGTAGCGGGCTTGGGTCCTACGAGCAGTACTTC	many	TRBJ2-7	TRBV10-3	TRBD2
CASLSIAGEPPFF	TGTGCCAGCCTTTCGATAGCGGGAGAGCCCCCTTTCTTC	medium-sized	TRBJ2-1	TRBV6-2/TRBV6-3	TRBD2
CARSLGSPSSYNVQFF	TGTGCCAGAAGCTTGGGTTCCCCTAGCTCCTACAATGTGCAGTTCTTT	NA	TRBJ2-1	TRBV7-9	NA
CAIRGLEHYEQYF	TGTGCCATCAGGGGACTAGAGCACTACGAGCAGTACTTC	medium-sized	TRBJ2-7	TRBV10-3	TRBD2
CASRPGTGVGLEQFF	TGTGCCAGCAGACCCGGGACAGGCGTAGGCCTAGAGCAGTTCTTC	medium-sized	TRBJ2-1	TRBV12-3/TRBV12-4	TRBD1
CASTSLELTGELFF	TGTGCCAGTACCTCCCTCGAGCTCACCGGGGAGCTGTTTTTT	NA	TRBJ2-2	TRBV19	NA
CASSFAGGGYSNQPQHF	TGTGCCAGCAGCTTTGCGGGGGGCGGATATAGCAATCAGCCCCAGCATTTT	few	TRBJ1-5	TRBV5-6	NA
CASSSGQGGTGELFF	TGTGCCAGCAGCTCCGGACAGGGCGGCACCGGGGAGCTGTTTTTT	few	TRBJ2-2	TRBV7-2	TRBD1
CSVETGLRPEAFF	TGCAGCGTTGAAACAGGGTTGAGGCCTGAAGCTTTCTTT	medium-sized	TRBJ1-1	TRBV29-1	NA
CASSLRTLAGNPSYNEQFF	TGTGCCAGCTCACTTCGGACCCTAGCGGGAAACCCCTCCTACAATGAGCAGTTCTTC	medium-sized	TRBJ2-1	TRBV18	TRBD2
CASKRFGGYTDTQYF	TGTGCCAGTAAACGTTTTGGCGGCTACACAGATACGCAGTATTTT	large	TRBJ2-3	TRBV19	NA
CASSLLNSYEQYF	TGTGCCAGCAGCCTACTCAATAGTTACGAGCAGTACTTC	medium-sized	TRBJ2-7	TRBV6-5	NA
CASSPMANTGELFF	TGTGCCAGCAGTCCCATGGCGAACACCGGGGAGCTGTTTTTT	medium-sized	TRBJ2-2	TRBV12-3/TRBV12-4	NA
CSAQGGQGAWNSPLHF	TGCAGTGCCCAGGGAGGACAGGGGGCGTGGAATTCACCCCTCCACTTT	NA	TRBJ1-6	TRBV20-1	TRBD1
CASREDMNTEAFF	TGTGCCAGCAGAGAAGACATGAACACTGAAGCTTTCTTT	NA	TRBJ1-1	TRBV7-2	NA
CASSFTGLLDYGYTF	TGCGCCAGCAGCTTTACAGGGCTCCTCGACTATGGCTACACCTTC	NA	TRBJ1-2	TRBV5-1	NA